The rows below give T cell receptor beta chains drawn from one sample of a study of CD8+ T cells in alopecia areata. This table comes from immunoSEQ multiplex PCR, and its TCRdb copy is limited to in-frame clones, with some not included. The data show 110,000 or so clones, 50% to 70% seen once. Sequenced material: NKG2D-low CD8+ T cells sorted from blood. The receptors were gathered from a human donor with alopecia areata. The CDR3 runs from the conserved cysteine through the conserved F or W.

TRBJ1-5 TRBV19 CASSRWQMNQPQHF
TRBJ2-1 TRBV7-6 CASSLEAGGFYNEQFF
TRBJ2-5 TRBV5-1 CASSYTGGGTQYF
TRBJ2-7 TRBV4-1 CASSQHGDTGSYEQYF
TRBJ2-3 TRBV4-2 CASSQAGVAGITDTQYF
TRBJ1-5 TRBV7-8 CASRQGVSSNQPQHF
TRBJ2-3 TRBV4-1 CASGGDTQYF
TRBJ2-1 TRBV13 CASSQVGFSYNEQFF
TRBJ2-2 TRBV6-6 CASSYSMSTGELFF
TRBJ2-3 TRBV29-1 CSVDSSGEGTDTQYF
TRBJ2-1 TRBV6-4 CASSEAESVNEQFF
TRBJ1-2 TRBV2 CASRRQGDGYTF
TRBJ2-7 TRBV10-3 CAISAGQGNEQYF
TRBJ2-5 TRBV2 CASGGPQETQYF
TRBJ2-1 TRBV19 CASRTGYEQFF
TRBJ1-5 TRBV4-2 CASSQEAQFSNQPQHF
TRBJ2-4 TRBV2 CASLWDRNIQYF
TRBJ2-5 TRBV28 CATQGAGETQYF
TRBJ2-2 TRBV28 CASQRAGELFF
TRBJ2-7 TRBV7-9 CASSQDRGSQYEQYF
TRBJ2-1 TRBV29-1 CSAPRGRNEQFF
TRBJ1-2 TRBV30 CAINYGYTF
TRBJ2-7 TRBV27 CASSIIQTGTGAYEQYF
TRBJ2-1 TRBV30 CAWDGPGNINEQFF
TRBJ2-3 TRBV27 CASSPVLSDTQYF
TRBJ2-3 TRBV15 CATSRLAGGPGHPDTQYF
TRBJ2-3 TRBV2 CASSYFGTRNTDTQYF
TRBJ2-1 TRBV5-6 CASSPGTSGSYNEQFF
TRBJ2-1 TRBV2 CARLAEYNEQFF
TRBJ2-7 TRBV28 CASSSNEQYF
TRBJ2-3 TRBV29-1 CSGRSGELATQYF
TRBJ2-5 TRBV28 CASSGLGETQYF
TRBJ2-2 TRBV13 CASSSRTGPGTGELFF
TRBJ1-1 TRBV29-1 CSVGQGREAFF
TRBJ2-3 TRBV11-2 CASSSLYAQYF
TRBJ2-7 TRBV25-1 CASSESGTGSYEQYF
TRBJ2-7 TRBV7-8 CASSLAGQGSTEQYF